The T cell receptor (beta chain) under discussion was sequenced for a study of CD8 T cells in Susac syndrome. Regarding the study as a whole: The TCR sequencing and HLA analysis in the study involved a relatively small number of individuals, as the study acknowledged.

Random hexamers primed reverse transcription of roughly 0.45 to 1 ug RNA. The amplification used immunoSEQ multiplex PCR on TCR beta CDR3; it spanned 54 Vbeta and 13 Jbeta. Via MiXCR, TCRdb re-called the immunoSEQ multiplex PCR reads, giving one row per CDR3 protein. The sample consists of 150,000 to 200,000 distinct CDR3 sequences, 94% of them appearing once. Of note for this clonotype: The antigen is undetermined.

In germline, CDR1 is SGHRS, CDR2 YFSETQ. Germline trimming cut 5 bases from V and 6 bases from J; bases unmatched to any gene: 14. The CDR3 is 15 amino acids. The T cells that were sequenced for TCR beta were CD8+ and CD4+ cells from blood. The multiple sclerosis controls were treatment-naive patients, and their relapsing-remitting disease was stable or active. The source of this sequence is a human donor with multiple sclerosis. Source material: CD4+ T cells from PBMCs. The V gene is TRBV5-1, the J gene TRBJ2-7; 7 bases line up with TRBD2. CDR3 protein: CASSGTAGAKGEQYF. CDR3 sequence (DNA): TGCGCCAGCAGTGGGACGGCGGGAGCAAAGGGCGAGCAGTACTTC.